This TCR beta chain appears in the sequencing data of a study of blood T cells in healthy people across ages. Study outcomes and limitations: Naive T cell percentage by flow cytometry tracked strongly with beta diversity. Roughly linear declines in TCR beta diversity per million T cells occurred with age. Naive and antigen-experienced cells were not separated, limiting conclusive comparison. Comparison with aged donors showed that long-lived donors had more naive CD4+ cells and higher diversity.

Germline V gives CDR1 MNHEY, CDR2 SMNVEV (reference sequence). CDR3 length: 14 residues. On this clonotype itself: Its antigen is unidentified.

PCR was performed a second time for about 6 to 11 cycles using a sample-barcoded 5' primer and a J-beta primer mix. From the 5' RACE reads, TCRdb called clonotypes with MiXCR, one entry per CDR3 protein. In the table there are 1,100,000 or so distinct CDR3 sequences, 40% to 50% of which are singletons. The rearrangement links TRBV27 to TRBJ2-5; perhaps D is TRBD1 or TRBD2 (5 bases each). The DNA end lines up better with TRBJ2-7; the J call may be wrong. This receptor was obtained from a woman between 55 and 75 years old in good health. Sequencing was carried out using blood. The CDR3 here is CASSLEGRIYEQYF. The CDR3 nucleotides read TGTGCCAGCAGTTTAGAGGGGCGTATATACGAGCAGTACTTC.